The sequence of this T cell receptor beta chain was determined in a study of T cells after yellow fever vaccination. TCRdb used MiXCR to reprocess the 5' RACE reads, holding one entry per CDR3 protein. This sample has around 49,000 distinct CDR3 sequences; under 8% occur once, and the top ten carry approximately 16%. CDR1 and CDR2 from the germline V gene are SGHRS and YFSETQ. This CDR3 comprises 14 residues. V was shortened by 0 bases and J by 1 base, with 7 bases between the two germline ends. The chain uses TRBV5-1 and TRBJ1-1; D not resolved. The receptor was isolated from a man aged 30 to 45 who received the YFV17D yellow fever vaccine. Source: CD8+ T cells not binding an NS4B(214-222) dextramer, sorted from PBMCs, taken 45 days after the yellow fever booster vaccination. The CDR3: CASSLDSGNTEAFF. The DNA of the CDR3 is TGCGCCAGCAGCTTGGACAGTGGGAACACTGAAGCTTTCTTT.